The clone carrying this T cell receptor beta chain was seen a few times. Its antigen is not identified. The time point denotes: newly diagnosed GD, antithyroid drugs for less than 3 months. PBMC RNA was the source of the TCR library. This sample is part of a study of regulatory T cells in long-lasting Graves disease. General study points: Persistent disease showed a preference for TRBV28, TRBJ1-2 and TRBJ2-5.

This CDR3 has 14 amino acids. The germline CDR1 and CDR2 sequences are MNHNS and SASEGT. V dropped 2 bases and J dropped 2 bases, with 10 bases sitting between them. The authors built TCR beta libraries using iRepertoire HTBI primers and Arm-PCR of CDR3 regions. TCRdb fed the multiplex PCR reads into MiXCR, producing one record per CDR3 protein. The sample shows under 700,000 distinct CDR3 sequences, about 16% of them seen only once. The sample also formed part of further work on T cells in Graves' hyperthyroidism and ophthalmopathy. That work contributes: Most thyroid clonotypes that were expanded above 0.001 also turned up in blood.

The source of this sequence is a middle-aged woman with Graves disease. The chain links TRBV6-1 to TRBJ2-7, with D perhaps matching TRBD2 (5 bases). The material sequenced was peripheral blood mononuclear cells (PBMCs), taken at new diagnosis, from a patient treated with antithyroid drugs. The CDR3 sequence: CASSERDGTYEQYF. The DNA for the CDR3 is TGTGCCAGCAGTGAACGCGACGGGACCTACGAGCAGTACTTC.